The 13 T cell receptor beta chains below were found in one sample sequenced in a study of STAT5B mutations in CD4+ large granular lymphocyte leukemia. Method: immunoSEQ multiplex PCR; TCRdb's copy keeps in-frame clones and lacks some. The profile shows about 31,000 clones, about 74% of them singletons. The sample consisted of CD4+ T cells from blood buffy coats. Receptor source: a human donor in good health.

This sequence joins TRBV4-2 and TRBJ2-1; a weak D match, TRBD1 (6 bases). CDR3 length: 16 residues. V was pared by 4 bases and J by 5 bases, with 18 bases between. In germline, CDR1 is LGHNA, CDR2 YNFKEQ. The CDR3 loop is CASSPMPGQINNEQFF. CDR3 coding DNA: TGTGCCAGCAGCCCCATGCCGGGACAAATTAACAATGAGCAGTTCTTC.

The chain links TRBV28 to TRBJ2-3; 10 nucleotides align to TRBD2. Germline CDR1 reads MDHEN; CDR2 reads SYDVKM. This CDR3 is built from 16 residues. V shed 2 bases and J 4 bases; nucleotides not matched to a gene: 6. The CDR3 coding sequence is TGTGCCAGCAGTTTACAAGCGGGGGGGCGGGCAGATACGCAGTATTTT. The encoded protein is CASSLQAGGRADTQYF.

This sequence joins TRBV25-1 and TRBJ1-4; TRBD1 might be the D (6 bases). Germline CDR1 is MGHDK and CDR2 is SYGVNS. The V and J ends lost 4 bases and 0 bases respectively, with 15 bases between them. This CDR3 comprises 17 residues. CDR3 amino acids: CASSAPQGGATNEKLFF. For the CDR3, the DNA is TGTGCCAGCAGTGCCCCACAGGGAGGGGCAACTAATGAAAAACTGTTTTTT.

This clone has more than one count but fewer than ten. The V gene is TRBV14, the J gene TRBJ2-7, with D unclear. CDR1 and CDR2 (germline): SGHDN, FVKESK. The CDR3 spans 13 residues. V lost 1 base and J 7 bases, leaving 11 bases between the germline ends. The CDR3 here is CASSQARHMEQYV. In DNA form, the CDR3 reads TGTGCCAGCAGCCAAGCACGGCATATGGAGCAGTACGTC.

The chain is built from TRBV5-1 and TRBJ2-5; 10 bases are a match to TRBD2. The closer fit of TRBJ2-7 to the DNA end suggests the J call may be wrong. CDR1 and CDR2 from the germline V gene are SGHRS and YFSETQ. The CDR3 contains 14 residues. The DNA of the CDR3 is TGCGCCAGCAGCTTACCTAGCGGGAGTGGCGAGCAGTACTTC. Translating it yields CASSLPSGSGEQYF.

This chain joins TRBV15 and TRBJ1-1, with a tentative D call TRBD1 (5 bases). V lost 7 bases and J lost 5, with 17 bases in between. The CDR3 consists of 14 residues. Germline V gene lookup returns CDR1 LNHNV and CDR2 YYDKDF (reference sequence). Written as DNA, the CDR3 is TGTGCCACCACCCGCGTCATAGAGGGGACTGAAGCTTTCTTT. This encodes CATTRVIEGTEAFF. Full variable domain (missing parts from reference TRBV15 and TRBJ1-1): DAMVIQNPRYQVTQFGKPVTLSCSQTLNHNVMYWYQQKSSQAPKLLFHYYDKDFNNEADTPDNFQSRRPNTSFCFLDIRSPGLGDTAMYLCATTRVIEGTEAFFGQGTRLTVV.

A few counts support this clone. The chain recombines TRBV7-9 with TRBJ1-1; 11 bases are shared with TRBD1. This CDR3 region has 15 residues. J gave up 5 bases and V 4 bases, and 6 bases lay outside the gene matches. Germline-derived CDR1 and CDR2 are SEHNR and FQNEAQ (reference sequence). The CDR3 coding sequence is TGTGCCAGCAGCTCTCCGGGACAGGGGGTTACTGAAGCTTTCTTT. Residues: CASSSPGQGVTEAFF.

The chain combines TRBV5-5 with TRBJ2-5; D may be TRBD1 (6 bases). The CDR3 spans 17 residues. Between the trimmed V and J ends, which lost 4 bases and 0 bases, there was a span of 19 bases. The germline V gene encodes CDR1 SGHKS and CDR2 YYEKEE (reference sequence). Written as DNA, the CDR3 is TGTGCCAGCAGCGATCCAGGACAGTTATCTTACCAAGAGACCCAGTACTTC. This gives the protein CASSDPGQLSYQETQYF.

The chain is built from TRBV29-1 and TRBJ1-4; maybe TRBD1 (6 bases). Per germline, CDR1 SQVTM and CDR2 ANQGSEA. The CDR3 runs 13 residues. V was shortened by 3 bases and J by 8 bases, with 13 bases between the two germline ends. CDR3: CSVDGGGGEKLFF. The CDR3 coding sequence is TGCAGCGTTGACGGGGGGGGCGGCGAAAAACTGTTTTTT. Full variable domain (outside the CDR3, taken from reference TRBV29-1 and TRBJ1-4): SAVISQKPSRDICQRGTSLTIQCQVDSQVTMMFWYRQQPGQSLTLIATANQGSEATYESGFVIDKFPISRPNLTFSTLTVSNMSPEDSSIYLCSVDGGGGEKLFFGSGTQLSVL.

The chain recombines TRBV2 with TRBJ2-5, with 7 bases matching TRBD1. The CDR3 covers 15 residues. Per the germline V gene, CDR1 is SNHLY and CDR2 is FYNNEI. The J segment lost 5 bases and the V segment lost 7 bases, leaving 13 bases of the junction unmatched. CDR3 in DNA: TGTGCCAGCACCAAAAGGGGACAGATTACGGAGACCCAGTACTTC. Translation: CASTKRGQITETQYF.

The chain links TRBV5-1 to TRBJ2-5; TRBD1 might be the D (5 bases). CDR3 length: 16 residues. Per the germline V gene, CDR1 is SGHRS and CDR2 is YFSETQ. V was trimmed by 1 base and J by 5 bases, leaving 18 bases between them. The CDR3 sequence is CASSLTGSAVGETQYF. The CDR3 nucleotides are TGCGCCAGCAGCTTGACAGGCAGCGCGGTTGGGGAGACCCAGTACTTC.

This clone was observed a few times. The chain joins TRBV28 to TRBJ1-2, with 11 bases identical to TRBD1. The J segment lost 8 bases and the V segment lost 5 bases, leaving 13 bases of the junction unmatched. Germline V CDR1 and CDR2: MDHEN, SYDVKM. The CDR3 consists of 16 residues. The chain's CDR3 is CASSPNGQGAYGGYTF. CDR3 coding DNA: TGTGCCAGCAGTCCAAACGGACAGGGGGCGTATGGGGGCTACACCTTC.

The CDR3 bases are TGTGCCAGCAGCCTCTGGCGGGACCACTACGAGCAGTACTTC. This sequence encodes CASSLWRDHYEQYF. The chain is built from TRBV7-2 and TRBJ2-7; D perhaps matches TRBD2 (6 bases). Per germline, CDR1 SGHTA and CDR2 FQGNSA. Trimming removed 5 bases from V and 3 bases from J, with 14 bases in between. This CDR3 comprises 14 residues.